The clone carrying this T cell receptor (beta chain) occurred once. Its antigen is undetermined. This CDR3 spans 13 amino acids. The V gene lost 3 bases and the J gene lost 2 bases, with 11 bases spanning the gap. In germline, CDR1 is SQVTM, CDR2 ANQGSEA. The data belong to a study of early T cells in non-severe SARS-CoV-2 infection. As for the study in general: Sequencing input comprised bulk RNA from unsorted whole blood; chain pairing was not available.

Study-wide findings and caveats: Database matching using VDJdb favored anti-spike CD8 responses, with private and CD4 specificities left missing.

Unique molecular identifier tags were affixed to discrete cDNA molecules. TCRdb reprocessed the 5' RACE reads with MiXCR, giving one entry per CDR3 protein. The sample lists about 100,000 distinct CDR3 sequences, approximately 13% occurring once. Sequencing was carried out using whole blood. This TCR was sampled from an adult who was a healthcare worker with PCR-confirmed SARS-CoV-2 infection or an uninfected control (not recorded which). V gene TRBV29-1 combines with J gene TRBJ2-7, with D possibly called TRBD1 or TRBD2 (5 bases each). CDR3 in amino acids: CSVDGVGPYEQYF. Written as DNA, the CDR3 is TGCAGCGTTGACGGGGTGGGGCCCTACGAGCAGTACTTC.